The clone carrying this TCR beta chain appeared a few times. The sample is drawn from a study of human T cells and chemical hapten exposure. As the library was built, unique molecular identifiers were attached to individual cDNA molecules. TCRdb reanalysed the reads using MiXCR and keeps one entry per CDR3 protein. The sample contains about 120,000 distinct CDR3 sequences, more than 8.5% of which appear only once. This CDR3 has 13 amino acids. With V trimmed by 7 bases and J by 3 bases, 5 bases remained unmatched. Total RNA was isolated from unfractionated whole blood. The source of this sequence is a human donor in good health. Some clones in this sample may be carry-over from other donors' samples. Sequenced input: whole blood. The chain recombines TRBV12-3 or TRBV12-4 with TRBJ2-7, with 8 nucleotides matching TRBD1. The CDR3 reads CASTRQGSYEQYF. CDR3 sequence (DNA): TGTGCCAGCACAAGACAGGGGAGCTACGAGCAGTACTTC.